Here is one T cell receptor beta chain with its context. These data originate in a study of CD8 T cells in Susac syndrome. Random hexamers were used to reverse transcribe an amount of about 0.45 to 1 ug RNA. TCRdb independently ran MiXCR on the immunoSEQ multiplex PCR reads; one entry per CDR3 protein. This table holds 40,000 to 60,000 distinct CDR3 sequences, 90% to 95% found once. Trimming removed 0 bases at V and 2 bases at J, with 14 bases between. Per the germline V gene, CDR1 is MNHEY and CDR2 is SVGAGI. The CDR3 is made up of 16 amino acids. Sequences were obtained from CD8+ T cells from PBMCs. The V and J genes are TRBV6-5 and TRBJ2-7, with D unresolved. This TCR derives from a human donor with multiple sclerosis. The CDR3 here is CASSYSMGTTAYEQYF. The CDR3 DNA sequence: TGTGCCAGCAGTTACTCGATGGGCACTACCGCCTACGAGCAGTACTTC.